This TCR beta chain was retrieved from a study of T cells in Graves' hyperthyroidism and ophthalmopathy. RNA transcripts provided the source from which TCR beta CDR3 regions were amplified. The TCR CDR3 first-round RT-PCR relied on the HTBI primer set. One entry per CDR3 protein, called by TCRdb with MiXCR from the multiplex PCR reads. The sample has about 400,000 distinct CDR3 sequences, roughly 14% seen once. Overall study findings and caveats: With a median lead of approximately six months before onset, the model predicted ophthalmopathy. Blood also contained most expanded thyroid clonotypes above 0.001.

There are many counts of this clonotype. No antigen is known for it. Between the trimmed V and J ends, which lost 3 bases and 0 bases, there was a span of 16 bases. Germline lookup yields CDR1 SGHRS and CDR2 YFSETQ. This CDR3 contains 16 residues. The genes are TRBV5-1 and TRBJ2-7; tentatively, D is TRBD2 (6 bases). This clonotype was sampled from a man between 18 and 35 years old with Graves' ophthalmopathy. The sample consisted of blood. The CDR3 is CASSSRVASDSYEQYF. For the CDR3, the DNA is TGCGCCAGCAGCTCACGCGTGGCTAGCGACTCCTACGAGCAGTACTTC.